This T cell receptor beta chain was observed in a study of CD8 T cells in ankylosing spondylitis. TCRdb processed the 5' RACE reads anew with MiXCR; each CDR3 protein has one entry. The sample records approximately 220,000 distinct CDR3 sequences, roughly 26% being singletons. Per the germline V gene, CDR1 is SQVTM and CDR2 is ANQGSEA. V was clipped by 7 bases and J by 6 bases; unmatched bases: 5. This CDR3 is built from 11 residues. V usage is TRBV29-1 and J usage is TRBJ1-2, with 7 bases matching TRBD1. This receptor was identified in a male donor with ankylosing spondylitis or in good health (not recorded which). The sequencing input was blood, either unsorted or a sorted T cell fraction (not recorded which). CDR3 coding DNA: TGCAGCGAGAACAGGGGCGATGGCTACACCTTC. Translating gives CSENRGDGYTF.